A single sample gave rise to the 8 T cell receptor beta chains below, sequenced in a study of cytomegalovirus exposure and HLA in healthy donors. PCR involved 60 Vbeta and 13 Jbeta primers. The data were produced by immunoSEQ multiplex PCR, yet TCRdb's version contains in-frame clones alone and is incomplete. The sample includes 190,000 or so clones, about 85% seen only once; the top ten take nearly 0.4%. Sequencing input: PBMCs. Receptor source: a male donor in good health and CMV-seropositive.

This sequence joins TRBV7-9 and TRBJ1-4; D remains ambiguous. The DNA end is a closer match to TRBJ2-2, so the J assignment may be wrong. CDR3 length: 11 residues. CDR1 and CDR2 (germline): SEHNR, FQNEAQ (reference sequence). The CDR3 spells CASSLGLELFF. The DNA for the CDR3 is TGTGCCAGCAGCCTAGGTCTGGAGCTGTTTTTT.

The V call is TRBV7-2, the J call TRBJ2-7, with a weak D call TRBD2 (6 bases). The CDR3 loop spans 16 amino acids. The V end was cut by 4 bases, the J end by 9 bases, with 25 bases between. Per the germline V gene, CDR1 is SGHTA and CDR2 is FQGNSA. CDR3 region: CASSSTSGTGLGGQYF. CDR3 bases: TGTGCCAGCAGCTCCACCTCCGGGACGGGACTTGGGGGGCAGTACTTC.

The V call is TRBV6-5, the J call TRBJ2-1; 9 bases align to TRBD2. The CDR3 covers 15 residues. Trimming at V came to 8 bases and at J to 5 bases, leaving 10 bases not matched to a gene. The V gene's germline CDR1 is MNHEY and CDR2 SVGAGI. This CDR3 reads CASFSAGGTDNEQFF. In nucleotides, the CDR3 is TGTGCCAGCTTCTCAGCGGGGGGCACCGACAATGAGCAGTTCTTC.

This clone was seen only once. The J gene is TRBJ1-2, the V gene TRBV21-1; no DNA check was done on the table's D call, TRBD1. TRBV21-1 is an annotated pseudogene. CDR3 size: 15 residues. DNA for the CDR3: TGTGCCAGCAGCAAAGCGCTAGGGGGCCACTATGGCTACACCTTC. It specifies CASSKALGGHYGYTF.

V gene TRBV10-3 combines with J gene TRBJ2-7; 9 bases match TRBD1. Germline V lookup: CDR1 ENHRY, CDR2 SYGVKD. V gave up 10 bases and J gave up 2 bases; unmatched junction bases: 6. The CDR3 sequence is 13 residues long. For the CDR3, the DNA is TGTGCCACCGAGGACAGGGGTACCTACGAGCAGTACTTC. Protein: CATEDRGTYEQYF.

The chain combines TRBV6-1 with TRBJ1-1, with 9 bases identical to TRBD1. J gave up 0 bases and V 1 base, and 0 bases lay outside the gene matches. CDR3 size: 15 residues. Germline CDR1 and CDR2: MNHNS and SASEGT. In DNA form, the CDR3 reads TGTGCCAGCAGTGAAGGGACAGGGGTGAACACTGAAGCTTTCTTT. Residues: CASSEGTGVNTEAFF.

CDR3 amino acids: CASSGGTSGGKETQYF. The CDR3 DNA follows: TGTGCCAGCAGTGGGGGGACTAGCGGGGGAAAAGAGACCCAGTACTTC. V is TRBV6-1 and J is TRBJ2-5; TRBD2 agrees at 14 bases. The V gene end was trimmed by 4 bases and the J gene end by 3 bases; junction bases not matched to a gene: 4. Looked up from germline, CDR1 is MNHNS and CDR2 is SASEGT. There are 16 residues in the CDR3.

This CDR3 is CASSRRAISTDTQYF. The CDR3, as DNA: TGTGCCAGCAGTCGGAGGGCGATCAGCACAGATACGCAGTATTTT. The J gene is TRBJ2-3, the V gene TRBV28; tentative D call: TRBD2 (6 bases). This CDR3 comprises 15 residues. V lost 5 bases, J lost 0 bases, and 12 bases lay in between. Germline V CDR1 and CDR2: MDHEN, SYDVKM. The full variable domain, in which reference TRBV28 and TRBJ2-3 provide the parts outside the CDR3, is DVKVTQSSRYLVKRTGEKVFLECVQDMDHENMFWYRQDPGLGLRLIYFSYDVKMKEKGDIPEGYSVSREKKERFSLILESASTNQTSMYLCASSRRAISTDTQYFGPGTRLTVL.